This is a list of T cell receptor beta chains from one sample in a study of blood T cell repertoires in COVID-19. Generated by immunoSEQ multiplex PCR, the TCRdb table keeps only in-frame clones and is missing some. This repertoire shows around 120,000 clones, more than 60% found once; its top ten account for roughly 2.6%. Input material: peripheral blood. The source of these receptors is a man in his fifties or sixties with acute or convalescent COVID-19. Each CDR3 is given without its conserved first and last residue. A D gene is named only where the DNA matches it firmly. Clone size is given for some rows only: seen once, a few or many times, or a class if the clone is expanded.

D gene	clone size	V gene	J gene	CDR3 protein
.	.	TRBV21-1	TRBJ2-1	ASSNRTGGNEQF
.	.	TRBV6-5	TRBJ1-2	ASSTRWATNYGYT
.	few	TRBV19	TRBJ1-2	ASSTQFYGYT
.	.	TRBV19	TRBJ1-2	ASSITDTPRRGYT
.	.	TRBV7-3	TRBJ1-5	ASSSQGGQPQH
.	.	TRBV29-1	TRBJ2-7	SVDAGVREQY
TRBD1	.	TRBV7-3	TRBJ1-6	ASSAYSGQGNSPLH
.	.	TRBV28	TRBJ1-3	ATTEAGRNTIY
.	once	TRBV6-6	TRBJ1-2	ASTLSAGLNYGYT
.	.	TRBV18	TRBJ1-1	ASSQGRDTEAF
TRBD2	.	TRBV2	TRBJ2-5	ASSEGLADLY
TRBD1	.	TRBV15	TRBJ1-3	ATSFRTGGNTIY
TRBD1	.	TRBV6-6	TRBJ2-7	ASRTGTEGFGEQY
TRBD2	.	TRBV9	TRBJ2-3	ASSVDSGADTQY
TRBD1	once	TRBV15	TRBJ1-6	ATSSDPGQYNSPLH
TRBD2	.	TRBV6-2/TRBV6-3	TRBJ2-2	ASSYRTSGGPNTGELF
TRBD2	.	TRBV28	TRBJ2-1	ASSSQTSGTHYNEQF
.	.	TRBV21-1	TRBJ2-7	ASSNRGAVYEQY
.	.	TRBV5-1	TRBJ1-5	ASSFAGASNQPQH
.	.	TRBV4-1	TRBJ2-3	ASAGLSTDTQY
.	.	TRBV6-1	TRBJ1-4	ASSDRGKLVEKLF